Presented here are 4 T cell receptor beta chains from one specimen sequenced in a study of neoadjuvant anti-PD-1 for oral cavity cancer (dated by TCRdb to the early 2020s). According to the study, the label for this sample's time point signals: before neoadjuvant nivolumab. The library was made by the immunoSEQ multiplex PCR assay. Not all clones reach the TCRdb copy of this immuneACCESS table, which keeps in-frame sequences only. Checked studies attribute under half of the gap to unresolved V genes and leave the rest unexplained. The sample has approximately 83,000 clones on record, about 80% of them singletons. The top ten clones comprise around 3% of the sample. The material sequenced was PBMCs, taken before nivolumab (anti-PD-1) treatment. The receptors were sampled from a person aged 40 to 85 with oral cavity squamous cell carcinoma.

The chain links TRBV6-5 to TRBJ2-1; no clear D. This CDR3 is 13 amino acids long. Trimming shortened V by 0 bases and J by 4 bases, and 4 bases separated the two germline ends. From germline, CDR1 is MNHEY and CDR2 SVGAGI. CDR3 nucleotides: TGTGCCAGCAGTTACTCGGGGTACAATGAGCAGTTCTTC. It specifies CASSYSGYNEQFF.

The chain employs TRBV9 and TRBJ1-1, with TRBD1 as a possible D gene (5 bases). CDR3 length: 15 residues. Germline V gives CDR1 SGDLS, CDR2 YYNGEE. V lost 4 bases and J 0 bases, leaving 13 bases between the germline ends. In DNA, the CDR3 is TGTGCCAGCAGCCTCGGGGGAGGGATGAACACTGAAGCTTTCTTT. Translating gives CASSLGGGMNTEAFF.

The chain is built from TRBV5-1 and TRBJ2-2, with D possibly matching TRBD1 (6 bases). V lost 7 bases to trimming and J lost 4 bases, with 8 bases between them. This CDR3 comprises 12 residues. Germline CDR1 reads SGHRS; CDR2 reads YFSETQ. CDR3 nucleotides: TGCGCCAGCGGCAGGGGCACCGGGGAGCTGTTTTTT. It encodes CASGRGTGELFF.

CDR3 nucleotides: TGTGCCAGCAGTGATATGACCCAGTACTTC. Translating gives CASSDMTQYF. The chain has TRBV25-1 and TRBJ2-5; the D is unclear. This CDR3 comprises 10 residues. Germline V lookup: CDR1 MGHDK, CDR2 SYGVNS. V was shortened by 3 bases and J by 7 bases, with 3 bases between the two germline ends.